This T cell receptor (beta chain) was profiled in a study of blood T cell repertoires in COVID-19. Turning to the study itself: Samples representing acute and convalescent COVID-19 were sourced from the United States, Italy and Spain. PBMCs, B-cell-depleted T cells, or T cells were the source of the cDNA or gDNA that made up the material.

In the original processing: Quantification of nucleated cells was approximated via reference gene primer amplification. Here immunoSEQ multiplex PCR was the method, and the copy in TCRdb shows in-frame clones only, minus some. Clone size and the V and J calls come from that table; the DNA yielded D and trimming. The data hold about 150,000 clones, with 85% to 90% observed a single time. The CDR3 sequence is 16 residues long. From germline, CDR1 is LNHDA and CDR2 SQIVND (reference sequence). After removal of 7 bases from V and 7 bases from J, the junction contained 15 bases not matched to a gene. The sequencing sample was made of peripheral blood. The chain links TRBV19 to TRBJ1-5, with 8 bases aligning to TRBD1. The sequence derives from a woman aged 40 to 49 with acute or convalescent COVID-19. As DNA, the CDR3 is TGTGCCAGTACCAATCTACGCGGACAGGGTAAACAGCCCCAGCATTTT. Its protein is CASTNLRGQGKQPQHF.